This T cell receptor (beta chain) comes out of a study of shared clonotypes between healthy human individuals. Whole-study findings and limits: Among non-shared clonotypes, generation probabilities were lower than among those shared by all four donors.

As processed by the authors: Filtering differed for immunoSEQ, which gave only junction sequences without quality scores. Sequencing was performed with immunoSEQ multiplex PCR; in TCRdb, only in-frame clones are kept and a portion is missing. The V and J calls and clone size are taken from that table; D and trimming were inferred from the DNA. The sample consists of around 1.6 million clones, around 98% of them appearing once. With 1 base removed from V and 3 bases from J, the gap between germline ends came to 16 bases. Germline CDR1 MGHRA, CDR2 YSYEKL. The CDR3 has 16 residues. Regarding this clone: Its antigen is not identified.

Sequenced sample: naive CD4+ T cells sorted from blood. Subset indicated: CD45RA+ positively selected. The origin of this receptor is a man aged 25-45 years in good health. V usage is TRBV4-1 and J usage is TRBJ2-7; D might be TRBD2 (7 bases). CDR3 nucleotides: TGCGCCAGCAGCCAAGGGGGGGGCACAGAGTTCTACGAGCAGTACTTC. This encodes CASSQGGGTEFYEQYF.